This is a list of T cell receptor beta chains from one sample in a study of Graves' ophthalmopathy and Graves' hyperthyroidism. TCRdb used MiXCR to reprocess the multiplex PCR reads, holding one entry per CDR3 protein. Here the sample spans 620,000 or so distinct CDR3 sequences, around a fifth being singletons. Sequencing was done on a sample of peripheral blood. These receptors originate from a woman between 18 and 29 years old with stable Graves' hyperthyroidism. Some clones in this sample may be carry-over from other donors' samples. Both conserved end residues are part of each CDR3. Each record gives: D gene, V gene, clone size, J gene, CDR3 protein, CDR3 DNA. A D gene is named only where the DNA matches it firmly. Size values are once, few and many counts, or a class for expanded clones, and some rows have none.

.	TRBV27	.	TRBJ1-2	CASSLSGGSYGYTF	TGTGCCAGCAGTTTATCGGGGGGGTCCTATGGCTACACCTTC
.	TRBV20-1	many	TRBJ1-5	CSARDWAGEHQPQHF	TGCAGTGCTAGAGATTGGGCAGGAGAACATCAGCCCCAGCATTTT
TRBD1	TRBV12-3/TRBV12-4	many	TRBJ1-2	CASSWGQLGYTF	TGTGCCAGCAGCTGGGGACAGCTTGGCTACACCTTC
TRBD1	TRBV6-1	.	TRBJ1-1	CASTRDRGFEAFF	TGTGCCAGCACCAGGGACAGGGGGTTTGAAGCTTTCTTT
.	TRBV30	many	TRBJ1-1	CAWSATGYDAFF	TGTGCCTGGAGTGCGACAGGTTATGATGCTTTCTTT
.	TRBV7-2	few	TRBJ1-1	CASSRPLENTEAFF	TGTGCCAGCAGCCGCCCATTAGAGAACACTGAAGCTTTCTTT
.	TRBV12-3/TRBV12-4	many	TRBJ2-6	CASIRFAGANVLTF	TGTGCCAGCATCCGGTTTGCTGGGGCCAACGTCCTGACTTTC
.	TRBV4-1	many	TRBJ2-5	CASSQRGTQYF	TGCGCCAGCAGCCAACGGGGGACCCAGTACTTC
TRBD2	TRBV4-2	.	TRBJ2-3	CASSPGRQTSGGAVFTQYF	TGTGCCAGCAGCCCCGGACGCCAGACTAGCGGGGGGGCCGTGTTTACGCAGTATTTT
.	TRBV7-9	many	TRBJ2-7	CASSLAFWPYEQYF	TGTGCCAGCAGCTTAGCGTTCTGGCCCTACGAGCAGTACTTC
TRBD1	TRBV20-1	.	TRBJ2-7	CSARGAGTGGFEQYF	TGCAGTGCTAGAGGGGCCGGGACAGGGGGCTTCGAGCAGTACTTC
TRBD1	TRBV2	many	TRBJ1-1	CAGDRGLLAFF	TGTGCCGGCGACAGGGGACTCCTAGCTTTCTTT
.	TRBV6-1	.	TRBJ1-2	CASSEQGSGYTF	TGTGCCAGCAGTGAACAGGGTAGCGGCTACACCTTC
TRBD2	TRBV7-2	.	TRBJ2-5	CASSLVPGGKQETQYF	TGTGCCAGCAGCTTAGTACCGGGGGGGAAGCAAGAGACCCAGTACTTC
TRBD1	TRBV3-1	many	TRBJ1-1	CASSQDRDTEAFF	TGTGCCAGCAGCCAGGACAGGGACACTGAAGCTTTCTTT
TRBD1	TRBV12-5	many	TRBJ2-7	CASGSGQGGEQYF	TGTGCTAGTGGTTCGGGACAGGGTGGAGAGCAGTACTTC
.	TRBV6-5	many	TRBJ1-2	CASSYSVKTYGYTF	TGTGCCAGCAGTTACTCAGTGAAGACCTATGGCTACACCTTC
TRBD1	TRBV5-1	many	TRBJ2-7	CASSSTGKTYEQYF	TGCGCCAGCAGCTCGACAGGGAAAACCTACGAGCAGTACTTC
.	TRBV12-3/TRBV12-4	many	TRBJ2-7	CASSLLSPTGTYEQYF	TGTGCCAGCAGTTTACTATCCCCGACAGGAACCTACGAGCAGTACTTC
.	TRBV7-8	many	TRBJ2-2	CASSLVSGSIGELFF	TGTGCCAGCAGCTTAGTCTCTGGGAGCATCGGGGAGCTGTTTTTT
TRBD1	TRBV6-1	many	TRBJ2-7	CASKEDRGVYEQYF	TGTGCCAGCAAAGAGGACAGGGGAGTCTACGAGCAGTACTTC
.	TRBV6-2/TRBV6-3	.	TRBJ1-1	CASSYSGGDQAGTEAFF	TGTGCCAGCAGTTACTCGGGGGGAGACCAGGCGGGAACTGAAGCTTTCTTT
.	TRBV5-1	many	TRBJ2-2	CASSTQNTGELFF	TGCGCCAGCAGCACGCAGAACACCGGGGAGCTGTTTTTT
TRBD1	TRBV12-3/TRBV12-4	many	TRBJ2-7	CASSKPGQPWGQYF	TGTGCCAGCAGTAAACCGGGACAGCCTTGGGGGCAGTACTTC
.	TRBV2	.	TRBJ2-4	CASSFDLNIQYF	TGTGCCAGCAGTTTTGACCTGAACATTCAGTACTTC
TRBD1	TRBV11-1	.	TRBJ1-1	CASSSPVLDRGDTEAFF	TGTGCCAGCAGCTCCCCCGTTTTGGACAGGGGTGACACTGAAGCTTTCTTT
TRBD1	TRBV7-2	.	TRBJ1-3	CASRNKPGQGARDSGNTIYF	TGTGCCAGCAGAAACAAACCCGGACAGGGGGCAAGGGACTCTGGAAACACCATATATTTT
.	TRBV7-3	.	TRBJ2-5	CASSLSFAETQYF	TGTGCCAGCAGCTTATCCTTCGCGGAGACCCAGTACTTC
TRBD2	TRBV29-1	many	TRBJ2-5	CSVSRGGVGETQYF	TGCAGCGTTTCCCGCGGGGGGGTGGGAGAGACCCAGTACTTC
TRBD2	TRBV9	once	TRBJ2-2	CASSVGGSGSTGELFF	TGTGCCAGCAGCGTAGGAGGTAGCGGGAGCACCGGGGAGCTGTTTTTT
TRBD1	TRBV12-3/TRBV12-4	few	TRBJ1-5	CASSPTGVRQPQHF	TGTGCCAGCAGTCCGACAGGGGTGCGTCAGCCCCAGCATTTT
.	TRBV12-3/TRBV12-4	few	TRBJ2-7	CASSLKGTVSYEQYF	TGTGCCAGCAGTTTAAAAGGGACGGTGTCCTACGAGCAGTACTTC
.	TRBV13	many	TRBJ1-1	CASREQGATEAFF	TGTGCCAGCAGGGAACAGGGTGCGACTGAAGCTTTCTTT
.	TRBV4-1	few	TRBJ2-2	CASSQVGRNTGELFF	TGCGCCAGCAGCCAAGTGGGCCGAAACACCGGGGAGCTGTTTTTT
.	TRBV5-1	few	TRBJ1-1	CASSLGSNPEQGAFF	TGCGCCAGCAGCTTGGGAAGTAATCCCGAGCAGGGAGCTTTCTTT
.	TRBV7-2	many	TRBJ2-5	CASSPRLGVETQYF	TGTGCCAGCAGTCCCCGACTAGGGGTCGAGACCCAGTACTTC
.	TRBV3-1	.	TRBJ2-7	CASTRAGREYEQYF	TGTGCCAGCACTCGCGCGGGGCGTGAGTACGAGCAGTACTTC
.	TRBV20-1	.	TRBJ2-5	CSARGVGGLETQYF	TGCAGTGCTAGAGGTGTCGGGGGGCTGGAGACCCAGTACTTC
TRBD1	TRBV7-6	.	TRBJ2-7	CASSANRDRVYEQYF	TGTGCCAGCAGCGCAAACCGGGACAGGGTCTATGAGCAGTACTTC
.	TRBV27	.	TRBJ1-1	CASSSPLRNTEAFF	TGTGCCAGCAGTTCTCCGTTGAGGAACACTGAAGCTTTCTTT
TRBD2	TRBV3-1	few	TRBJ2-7	CASSPLAGNRYEQYF	TGTGCCAGCAGCCCCCTAGCGGGGAACCGCTACGAGCAGTACTTC
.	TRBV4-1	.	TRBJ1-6	CASSHDALGTSPLHF	TGCGCCAGCAGCCATGATGCCCTCGGCACTTCACCCCTCCACTTT
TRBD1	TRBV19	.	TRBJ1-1	CASSIWTGLNTEAFF	TGTGCCAGTAGTATCTGGACAGGATTGAACACTGAAGCTTTCTTT
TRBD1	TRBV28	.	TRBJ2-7	CASTLQRTGADEQYF	TGTGCCAGCACACTACAACGGACAGGGGCGGACGAGCAGTACTTC
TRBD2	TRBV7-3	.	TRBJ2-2	CASSLKTSGVNTGELFF	TGTGCCAGCAGCTTAAAGACTAGCGGGGTCAACACCGGGGAGCTGTTTTTT
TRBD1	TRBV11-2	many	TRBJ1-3	CASSPWTGRTSGNTIYF	TGTGCCAGCAGCCCTTGGACAGGCCGAACCTCTGGAAACACCATATATTTT
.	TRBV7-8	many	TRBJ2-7	CATQKEPSDNYEQYF	TGTGCCACCCAAAAGGAACCTAGCGATAATTACGAGCAGTACTTC
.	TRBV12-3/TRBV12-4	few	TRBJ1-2	CASSYERAFGYTF	TGTGCCAGCAGTTACGAGAGGGCCTTCGGCTACACCTTC
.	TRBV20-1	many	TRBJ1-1	CSARVEDPEAFF	TGCAGTGCTAGGGTTGAGGACCCTGAAGCTTTCTTT
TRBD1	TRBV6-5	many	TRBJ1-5	CASSSGQGAGNQPQHF	TGTGCCAGCAGTTCTGGACAGGGGGCAGGCAATCAGCCCCAGCATTTT
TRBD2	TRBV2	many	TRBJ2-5	CASSDWLAGDLQETQYF	TGTGCCAGCAGTGACTGGCTAGCGGGAGACCTCCAAGAGACCCAGTACTTC
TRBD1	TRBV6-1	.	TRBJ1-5	CASVGTGTQPQHF	TGTGCCAGCGTGGGGACAGGGACTCAGCCCCAGCATTTT
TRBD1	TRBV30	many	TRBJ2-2	CARQGDNTGELFF	TGTGCCCGACAGGGGGACAACACCGGGGAGCTGTTTTTT
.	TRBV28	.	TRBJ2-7	CASSLVRHGIYEQYF	TGTGCCAGCAGTTTAGTAAGGCACGGCATCTACGAGCAGTACTTC
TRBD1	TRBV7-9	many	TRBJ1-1	CASSTRQGRGTEAFF	TGTGCCAGCAGCACCCGACAGGGACGGGGCACTGAAGCTTTCTTT
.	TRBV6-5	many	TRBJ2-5	CASSYTTGLQETQYF	TGTGCCAGCAGTTACACAACCGGGTTACAAGAGACCCAGTACTTC
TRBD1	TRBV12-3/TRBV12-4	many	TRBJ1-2	CASSLSAGGGVGYTF	TGTGCCAGCAGTTTATCGGCAGGGGGGGGAGTCGGCTACACCTTC
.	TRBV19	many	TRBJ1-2	CASSIARGSDHGYTF	TGTGCCAGTAGTATCGCTCGGGGGAGTGATCATGGCTACACCTTC
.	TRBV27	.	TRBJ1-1	CASGRHMNTEAFF	TGTGCCAGCGGAAGACACATGAACACTGAAGCTTTCTTT
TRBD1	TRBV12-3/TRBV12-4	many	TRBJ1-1	CASSPRGQDTEAFF	TGTGCCAGCAGTCCGAGGGGGCAGGACACTGAAGCTTTCTTT